This T cell receptor (beta chain) was recorded in a study of T cell changes during pregnancy in multiple sclerosis. Assay used: immunoSEQ multiplex PCR; TCRdb lists only in-frame clones, some missing. The sample has 57,000 or so clones, approximately 88% seen once; the top ten hold approximately 1.8%. This CDR3 is 16 amino acids long. In germline, CDR1 is SGHAT, CDR2 FQNNGV. Trimming removed 5 bases from V and 0 bases from J, with 14 bases in between. The specimen was peripheral blood, collected in the first trimester of pregnancy. This receptor was obtained from a female donor with multiple sclerosis, enrolled in a pregnancy study. V is TRBV11-2 and J is TRBJ1-3; no reliable D call. The DNA of the CDR3 is TGTGCCAGCAGCAGTAGACGGGTTCTCTCTGGAAACACCATATATTTT. Its protein is CASSSRRVLSGNTIYF. Full variable domain (outside the CDR3, taken from reference TRBV11-2 and TRBJ1-3): EAGVAQSPRYKIIEKRQSVAFWCNPISGHATLYWYQQILGQGPKLLIQFQNNGVVDDSQLPKDRFSAERLKGVDSTLKIQPAKLEDSAVYLCASSSRRVLSGNTIYFGEGSWLTVV.